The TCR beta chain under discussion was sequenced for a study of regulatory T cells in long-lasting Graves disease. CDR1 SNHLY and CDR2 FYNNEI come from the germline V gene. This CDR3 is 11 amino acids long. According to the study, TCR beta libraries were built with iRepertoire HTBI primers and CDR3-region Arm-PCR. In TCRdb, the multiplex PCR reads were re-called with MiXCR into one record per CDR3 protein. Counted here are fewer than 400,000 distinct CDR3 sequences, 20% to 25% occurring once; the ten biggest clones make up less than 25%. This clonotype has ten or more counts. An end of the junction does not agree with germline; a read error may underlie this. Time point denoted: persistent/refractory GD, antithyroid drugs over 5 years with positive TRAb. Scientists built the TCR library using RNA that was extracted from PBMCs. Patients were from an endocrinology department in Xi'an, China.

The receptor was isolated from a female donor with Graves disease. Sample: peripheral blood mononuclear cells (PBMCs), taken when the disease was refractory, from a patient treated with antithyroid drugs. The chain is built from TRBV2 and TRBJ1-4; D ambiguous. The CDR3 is CASSAEAGGSF. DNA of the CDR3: TGTGCCAGCAGTGCAGAGGCCGGAGGGTCTTTT.